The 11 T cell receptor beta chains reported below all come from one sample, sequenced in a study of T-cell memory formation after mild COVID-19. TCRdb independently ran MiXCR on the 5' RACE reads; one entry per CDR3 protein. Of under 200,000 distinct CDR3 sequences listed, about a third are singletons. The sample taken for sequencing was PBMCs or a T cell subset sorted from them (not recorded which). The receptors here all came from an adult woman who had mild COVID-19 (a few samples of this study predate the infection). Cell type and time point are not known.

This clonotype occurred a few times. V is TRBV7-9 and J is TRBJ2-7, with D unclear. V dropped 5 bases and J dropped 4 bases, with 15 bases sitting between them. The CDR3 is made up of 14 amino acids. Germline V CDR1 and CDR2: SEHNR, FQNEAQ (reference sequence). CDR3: CASSPDRVGYEQYF. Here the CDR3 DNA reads TGTGCCAGCAGCCCGGACCGTGTGGGGTACGAGCAGTACTTC.

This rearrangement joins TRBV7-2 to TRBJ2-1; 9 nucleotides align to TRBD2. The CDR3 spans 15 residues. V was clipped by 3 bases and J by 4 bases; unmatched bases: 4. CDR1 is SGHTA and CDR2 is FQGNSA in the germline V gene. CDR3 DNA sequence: TGTGCCAGCAGCTTGAGCGGGGGGCTGTACAATGAGCAGTTCTTC. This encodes CASSLSGGLYNEQFF.

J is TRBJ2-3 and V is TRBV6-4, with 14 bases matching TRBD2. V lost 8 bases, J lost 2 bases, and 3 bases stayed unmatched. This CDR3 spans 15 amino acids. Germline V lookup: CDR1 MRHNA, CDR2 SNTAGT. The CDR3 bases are TGTGCCAGCGGGACTAGCGGGGGAACCACAGATACGCAGTATTTT. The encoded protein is CASGTSGGTTDTQYF.

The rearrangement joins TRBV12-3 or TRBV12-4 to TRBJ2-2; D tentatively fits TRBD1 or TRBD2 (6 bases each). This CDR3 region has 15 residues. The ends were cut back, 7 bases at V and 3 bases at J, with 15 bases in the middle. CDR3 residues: CASKSAGEDTGELFF. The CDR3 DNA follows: TGTGCCAGCAAGTCCGCAGGGGAGGACACCGGGGAGCTGTTTTTT.

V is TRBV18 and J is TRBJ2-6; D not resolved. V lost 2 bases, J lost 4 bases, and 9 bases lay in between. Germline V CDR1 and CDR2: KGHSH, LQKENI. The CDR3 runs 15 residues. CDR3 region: CASSPALGGANVLTF. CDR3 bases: TGTGCCAGCTCACCAGCTTTAGGGGGGGCCAACGTCCTGACTTTC.

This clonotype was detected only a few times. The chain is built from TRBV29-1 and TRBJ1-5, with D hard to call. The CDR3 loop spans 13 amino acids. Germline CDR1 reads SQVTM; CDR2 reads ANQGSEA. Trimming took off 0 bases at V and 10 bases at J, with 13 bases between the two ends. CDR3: CSVEDGGVGPQHF. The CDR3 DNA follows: TGCAGCGTTGAAGATGGCGGAGTTGGCCCCCAGCATTTT.

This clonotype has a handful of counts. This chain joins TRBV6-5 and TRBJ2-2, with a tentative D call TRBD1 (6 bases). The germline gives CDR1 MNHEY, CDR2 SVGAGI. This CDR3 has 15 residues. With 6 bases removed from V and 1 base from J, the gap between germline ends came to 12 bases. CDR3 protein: CASSRGNWNTGELFF. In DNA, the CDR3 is TGTGCCAGCAGCAGGGGAAATTGGAACACCGGGGAGCTGTTTTTT.

The CDR3 bases are TGCGCCAGCAGCCAGGTGGAGAGTCATCGCGAGACCCAGTACTTC. It codes for CASSQVESHRETQYF. This rearrangement joins TRBV4-1 to TRBJ2-5; D unresolved. Trimming took off 3 bases at V and 5 bases at J, with 16 bases between the two ends. Germline V CDR1 and CDR2: MGHRA, YSYEKL. CDR3 length: 15 residues.

CDR3 sequence: CASSPFSGTYEQYF. CDR3 in DNA: TGCGCCAGCAGCCCGTTTAGCGGGACCTACGAGCAGTACTTC. V is TRBV5-1 and J is TRBJ2-7; the match to TRBD2 covers 8 bases. Per the germline V gene, CDR1 is SGHRS and CDR2 is YFSETQ. The CDR3 is 14 residues long. The ends lost 4 bases at V and 2 bases at J; junction bases unmatched: 5.

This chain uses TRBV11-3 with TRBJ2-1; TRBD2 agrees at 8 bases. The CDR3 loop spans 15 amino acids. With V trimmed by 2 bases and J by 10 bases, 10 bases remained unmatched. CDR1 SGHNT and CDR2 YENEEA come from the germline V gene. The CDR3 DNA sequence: TGTGCCAGCAGCTTATCCAGCGGGAGCGGAGGAGAGCAGTTCTTC. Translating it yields CASSLSSGSGGEQFF. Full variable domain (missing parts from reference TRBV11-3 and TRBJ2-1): EAGVVQSPRYKIIEKKQPVAFWCNPISGHNTLYWYLQNLGQGPELLIRYENEEAVDDSQLPKDRFSAERLKGVDSTLKIQPAELGDSAVYLCASSLSSGSGGEQFFGPGTRLTVL.

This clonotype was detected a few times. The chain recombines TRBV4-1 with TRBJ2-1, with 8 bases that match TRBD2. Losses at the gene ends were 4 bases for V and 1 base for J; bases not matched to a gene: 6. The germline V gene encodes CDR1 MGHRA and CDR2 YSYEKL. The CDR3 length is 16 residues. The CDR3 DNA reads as TGCGCCAGCAGCCTACTAGCGGACCTATCCTACAATGAGCAGTTCTTC. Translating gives CASSLLADLSYNEQFF.